Listed below are T cell receptor beta chains from one sample, sequenced in a study of blood T cell repertoires in COVID-19. Produced via immunoSEQ multiplex PCR; TCRdb's table is partial and in-frame only. The profile shows 150,000 to 200,000 clones, more than 80% of them singletons. The sequencing sample was made of peripheral blood. The source is a human donor in a cohort sampled during active COVID-19. Each CDR3 is given with its conserved first and last residue. The order of the fields is J gene, clone size, D gene, V gene, CDR3 DNA, CDR3 protein. The D gene is left open where the match is weak. Not every row has a clone size; where given, it reads once, few, many or a size class.

>TRBJ1-2|.|.|TRBV2
TGTGCCAGCAGTGAAGGGGGGACTTCGAGCACCTTC
CASSEGGTSSTF
>TRBJ1-4|few|TRBD1|TRBV7-2
TGTGCCAGCAGCTCCCAGGGGGCGAATGAAAAACTGTTTTTT
CASSSQGANEKLFF
>TRBJ1-4|.|.|TRBV4-1
TGCGCCAGCAGCCAAGTGGGGGGAGGGGTTGAAAAACTGTTTTTT
CASSQVGGGVEKLFF
>TRBJ2-2|.|TRBD1|TRBV14
TGTGCCAGCAGCCGCCTGAGGTCGACAGGGACGGGGGAGCTGTTTTTT
CASSRLRSTGTGELFF
>TRBJ1-2|.|TRBD1|TRBV12-3/TRBV12-4
TGTGCCAGCAGTCCCGGACAGGGTGGGGGCTACACCTTC
CASSPGQGGGYTF
>TRBJ1-2|.|TRBD1|TRBV28
TGTGCCAGCAGTTTACCCAACAGGGGGCATGGCTACACCTTC
CASSLPNRGHGYTF
>TRBJ2-7|.|TRBD1|TRBV9
TGTGCCAGCAGCGAGGGGACAGGCTACGAGCAGTACTTC
CASSEGTGYEQYF
>TRBJ2-7|.|TRBD2|TRBV6-5
TGTGCCAGCAGTTACTCGCTAGCGGGAGCCTACGAGCAGTACTTC
CASSYSLAGAYEQYF
>TRBJ2-3|.|.|TRBV7-9
TGTGCCAGCAGCTTAGGGAGCGCCATCACAGATACGCAGTATTTT
CASSLGSAITDTQYF
>TRBJ1-2|.|.|TRBV4-1
TGCGCCAGCAGCTCTAACAGGGAACATGGCTACACCTTC
CASSSNREHGYTF
>TRBJ2-7|.|.|TRBV28
TGTGCCAGCAGTTTGTCAGGCAGGGGTCGCTACGAGCAGTACTTC
CASSLSGRGRYEQYF
>TRBJ1-2|.|TRBD1|TRBV19
TGTGCCAGTAGAGAAGCCGGGACAGCCTATGGCTACACCTTC
CASREAGTAYGYTF
>TRBJ2-2|.|TRBD2|TRBV9
TGTGCCAGCAGCGCATCGCGGGGGATCACCGGGGAGCTGTTTTTT
CASSASRGITGELFF
>TRBJ1-5|.|.|TRBV7-8
TGTGCCAGCAGCTTAGTGGCTCCGGGAGATGTCCCTTGGAGCAATCAGCCCCAGCATTTT
CASSLVAPGDVPWSNQPQHF
>TRBJ2-1|few|.|TRBV7-3
TGTGCCAGCAGCTTATCTGCCTACAATGAGCAGTTCTTC
CASSLSAYNEQFF
>TRBJ2-3|.|TRBD2|TRBV28
TGTGCCAGCAGCCCTTCAGCAGCGGGGGGCACAGATACGCAGTATTTT
CASSPSAAGGTDTQYF
>TRBJ2-1|.|TRBD2|TRBV7-6
TGTGCCAGCAGCTTTAGTACTAGCGGGAGGTGGTGGTTCTTC
CASSFSTSGRWWFF
>TRBJ2-3|.|.|TRBV28
TGTGCCAGCAGTCCCGGAGGCGCAGATACGCAGTATTTT
CASSPGGADTQYF